A selection of T cell receptor beta chains follows, all from one sample in a study of CD8 T cells in ankylosing spondylitis. MiXCR was run by TCRdb on the 5' RACE reads, yielding one entry per CDR3 protein. The table includes around 100,000 distinct CDR3 sequences, around 24% detected once. The source material was synovial fluid, either unsorted or a sorted T cell fraction (not recorded which). The receptors shown here come from a male donor with ankylosing spondylitis. Each CDR3 is given with its conserved first and last residue. The D gene is left open where the match is weak. Clone size, where shown, is once, few, many, or a class for clones that have expanded.

TRBJ2-5,NA,TRBD2,TRBV4-2,19,TGTGCCAGCAGACCGAACCTCGGACTAGCGGGAGGGTACCAAGAGACCCAGTACTTC,CASRPNLGLAGGYQETQYF
TRBJ2-5,few,NA,TRBV12-3/TRBV12-4,12,TGTGCCAGCAGTAGGTCTCAAGAGACCCAGTACTTC,CASSRSQETQYF
TRBJ2-3,few,NA,TRBV11-2,16,TGTGCCAGCAGCTTTAGCGACAGGTCCTTCACAGATACGCAGTATTTT,CASSFSDRSFTDTQYF
TRBJ2-1,few,NA,TRBV2,15,TGTGCCAGCAGTAGCCGGGACCATGGGTACAATGAGCAGTTCTTC,CASSSRDHGYNEQFF
TRBJ2-7,NA,NA,TRBV12-3/TRBV12-4,14,TGTGCCAGCAGTTTGGGGGGTGGCGACGGCGAGCAGTACTTC,CASSLGGGDGEQYF
TRBJ1-1,NA,NA,TRBV29-1,14,TGCAGCGCGGACCTAGGAAGCAGAATGACTGAAGCTTTCTTT,CSADLGSRMTEAFF
TRBJ1-6,many,NA,TRBV5-1,14,TGCGCCAGCAGCTTAACCCCCCCGAATTCACCCCTCCACTTT,CASSLTPPNSPLHF
TRBJ2-5,NA,TRBD2,TRBV27,17,TGTGCCAGCAGTTTGGCGGGAGCCGGACCGGTCCAAGAGACCCAGTACTTC,CASSLAGAGPVQETQYF
TRBJ2-5,NA,TRBD2,TRBV5-1,16,TGCGCCAGCAGCACAGGACTAGTGGGGGGGTCTGAGACCCAGTACTTC,CASSTGLVGGSETQYF
TRBJ2-5,NA,TRBD2,TRBV3-1,14,TGTGCCAGCAGCCCCTCGACGCGGGAGGAGACCCAGTACTTC,CASSPSTREETQYF
TRBJ1-5,few,NA,TRBV27,14,TGTGCCAGCAGTTTCAGGGTCTCCAGTCAGCCCCAGCATTTT,CASSFRVSSQPQHF
TRBJ2-5,many,NA,TRBV20-1,13,TGCAGTGCTAGATTCGCGGGACAAGAGACCCAGTACTTC,CSARFAGQETQYF
TRBJ1-4,NA,NA,TRBV12-3/TRBV12-4,13,TGTGCCAGCAGTTTAGAGTCGGGTGAAAAACTGTTTTTT,CASSLESGEKLFF
TRBJ2-1,few,TRBD2,TRBV11-3,14,TGTGCCAGCAGCTTTAGTAGCGGGAGGGTTGAGCAGTTCTTC,CASSFSSGRVEQFF
TRBJ2-5,few,TRBD2,TRBV20-1,13,TGCAGTCCAAGCCCTAGCGGGCAAGAGACCCAGTACTTC,CSPSPSGQETQYF
TRBJ2-5,NA,NA,TRBV5-1,13,TGCGCCAGCAGCCTACAGGGGGGGGAGACCCAGTACTTC,CASSLQGGETQYF
TRBJ2-2,NA,NA,TRBV29-1,14,TGCAGCGTTGTGTTGGTGGTTCACACCGGGGAGCTGTTTTTT,CSVVLVVHTGELFF
TRBJ1-3,NA,TRBD1,TRBV11-2,15,TGTGCCAGCAGCCACGGGACAGGGTATGGAAACACCATATATTTT,CASSHGTGYGNTIYF
TRBJ2-3,few,TRBD2,TRBV4-2,17,TGTGCCAGCAGCCAAGAGGAACTAGCGGCCAGCACAGATACGCAGTATTTT,CASSQEELAASTDTQYF
TRBJ2-5,few,NA,TRBV5-1,11,TGCGCCAGCCGGATCCAAGAGACCCAGTACTTC,CASRIQETQYF
TRBJ2-2,many,TRBD1,TRBV27,15,TGTGCCAGCAGGGGGACAGGGATGGTATCCGGGGAGCTGTTTTTT,CASRGTGMVSGELFF
TRBJ2-5,NA,NA,TRBV24-1,16,TGTGCCACCAGTGATTCCATCGAGGGATATCGGGAGACCCAGTACTTC,CATSDSIEGYRETQYF
TRBJ1-1,few,NA,TRBV30,15,TGTGCCTGGAGAGGCGGCTCGGGACACAACACTGAAGCTTTCTTT,CAWRGGSGHNTEAFF
TRBJ2-1,NA,TRBD1,TRBV11-1,17,TGTGCCAGCAGTTCTGTACCCCGGGACAGGGGAATCAATGAGCAGTTCTTC,CASSSVPRDRGINEQFF
TRBJ2-5,many,NA,TRBV7-2,14,TGTGCCAGCAGCCAACAGACAGGATCTGAGACCCAGTACTTC,CASSQQTGSETQYF
TRBJ2-3,NA,TRBD2,TRBV15,15,TGTGCCACCAGACCCGGAGCGGGAGGGGCAGATACGCAGTATTTT,CATRPGAGGADTQYF
TRBJ2-1,NA,NA,TRBV7-2,15,TGTGCCAGCAGCGCCCGGGACCTTCCTTACGTTGAGCAGTTCTTC,CASSARDLPYVEQFF
TRBJ1-1,many,TRBD1,TRBV28,14,TGTGCCAGCAGTTTCACAGGGGTGAACACTGAAGCTTTCTTT,CASSFTGVNTEAFF
TRBJ2-3,few,TRBD2,TRBV20-1,17,TGCAGTGCTAGAGGACTAGCGGGAGGCGGTAGCACAGATACGCAGTATTTT,CSARGLAGGGSTDTQYF
TRBJ2-1,NA,TRBD1,TRBV10-1,14,TGCGCCAGCAGCGGGACAGGGGGCTGGAATGAGCAGTTCTTC,CASSGTGGWNEQFF
TRBJ2-1,medium-sized,NA,TRBV5-4,13,TGTGCCAGCAGCTTGGGCGGACTCAATGAGCAGTTCTTC,CASSLGGLNEQFF
TRBJ2-1,few,NA,TRBV12-3/TRBV12-4,16,TGTGCCAGCAGTCCCTTTTCCTCCCCCGGTAGAAATGAGCAGTTCTTC,CASSPFSSPGRNEQFF
TRBJ2-3,few,NA,TRBV7-9,15,TGTGCCAGCAGCAAGGTGGGGGAGGTGTCAGATACGCAGTATTTT,CASSKVGEVSDTQYF
TRBJ2-7,many,NA,TRBV10-3,13,TGTGCCATCAACGAGGGCAGGGGAGGCGAGCAGTACTTC,CAINEGRGGEQYF
TRBJ2-1,NA,NA,TRBV14,13,TGTGCCAGCAGCCAAGATAGGTACAATGAGCAGTTCTTC,CASSQDRYNEQFF
TRBJ2-1,many,NA,TRBV5-6,17,TGTGCCAGCAGCTGGGCCGGTGGCCCCGACTCCTACAATGAGCAGTTCTTC,CASSWAGGPDSYNEQFF
TRBJ2-7,NA,TRBD1,TRBV29-1,13,TGCATACCCCCCAGGACAGGGGACCACGAGCAGTACTTC,CIPPRTGDHEQYF
TRBJ2-3,NA,TRBD2,TRBV5-1,15,TGCGCCAGCAGCTTGGAAAGCGGGAACTACGGTACGCAGTATTTT,CASSLESGNYGTQYF
TRBJ2-7,few,TRBD1,TRBV20-1,13,TGCAGTGCTACCAGGGACAGGGTTAACGAGCAGTACTTC,CSATRDRVNEQYF
TRBJ2-3,NA,TRBD1,TRBV5-1,14,TGCGCCAGCAGCCCAGACAGGGGTGACGATACGCAGTATTTT,CASSPDRGDDTQYF
TRBJ2-2,NA,NA,TRBV11-2,16,TGTGCCAGCAGCTTCACCTCAGGGGTAAACACCGGGGAGCTGTTTTTT,CASSFTSGVNTGELFF
TRBJ1-2,few,NA,TRBV5-1,14,TGCGCCAGCAGCTTGGCCAGGGTCGACTATGGCTACACCTTC,CASSLARVDYGYTF
TRBJ2-7,NA,NA,TRBV3-1,15,TGTGCCAGCAGCCAAGTTCCAGGCGGGACCTACGAGCAGTACTTC,CASSQVPGGTYEQYF
TRBJ2-6,few,NA,TRBV5-6,15,TGTGCCAGCAGAGGAGGGGCGTCTGGGGCCAACGTCCTGACTTTC,CASRGGASGANVLTF
TRBJ2-1,few,NA,TRBV18,13,TGTGCCAGCTCACGTAATGGGGGGAATGAGCAGTTCTTC,CASSRNGGNEQFF
TRBJ2-1,NA,TRBD2,TRBV12-3/TRBV12-4,15,TGTGCCAGCAGTCCCCTAGCGGGAGGAGGCAATGAGCAGTTCTTC,CASSPLAGGGNEQFF
TRBJ2-1,NA,NA,TRBV20-1,16,TGCAGTGCTAGGGTGAGGTCTTCGAGCTCCTACAATGAGCAGTTCTTC,CSARVRSSSSYNEQFF
TRBJ2-1,NA,TRBD1,TRBV4-1,15,TGCGCCAGCAGCCAACCGGACAGGGAGAAAGATGAGCAGTTCTTC,CASSQPDREKDEQFF
TRBJ1-1,NA,NA,TRBV20-1,13,TGCAGTGCAATAGGACAGCGTGACACTGAAGCTTTCTTT,CSAIGQRDTEAFF
TRBJ1-2,NA,NA,TRBV7-2,15,TGTGCCAGCAGCTTAGAGGGGGGCGCGAACTATGGCTACACCTTC,CASSLEGGANYGYTF